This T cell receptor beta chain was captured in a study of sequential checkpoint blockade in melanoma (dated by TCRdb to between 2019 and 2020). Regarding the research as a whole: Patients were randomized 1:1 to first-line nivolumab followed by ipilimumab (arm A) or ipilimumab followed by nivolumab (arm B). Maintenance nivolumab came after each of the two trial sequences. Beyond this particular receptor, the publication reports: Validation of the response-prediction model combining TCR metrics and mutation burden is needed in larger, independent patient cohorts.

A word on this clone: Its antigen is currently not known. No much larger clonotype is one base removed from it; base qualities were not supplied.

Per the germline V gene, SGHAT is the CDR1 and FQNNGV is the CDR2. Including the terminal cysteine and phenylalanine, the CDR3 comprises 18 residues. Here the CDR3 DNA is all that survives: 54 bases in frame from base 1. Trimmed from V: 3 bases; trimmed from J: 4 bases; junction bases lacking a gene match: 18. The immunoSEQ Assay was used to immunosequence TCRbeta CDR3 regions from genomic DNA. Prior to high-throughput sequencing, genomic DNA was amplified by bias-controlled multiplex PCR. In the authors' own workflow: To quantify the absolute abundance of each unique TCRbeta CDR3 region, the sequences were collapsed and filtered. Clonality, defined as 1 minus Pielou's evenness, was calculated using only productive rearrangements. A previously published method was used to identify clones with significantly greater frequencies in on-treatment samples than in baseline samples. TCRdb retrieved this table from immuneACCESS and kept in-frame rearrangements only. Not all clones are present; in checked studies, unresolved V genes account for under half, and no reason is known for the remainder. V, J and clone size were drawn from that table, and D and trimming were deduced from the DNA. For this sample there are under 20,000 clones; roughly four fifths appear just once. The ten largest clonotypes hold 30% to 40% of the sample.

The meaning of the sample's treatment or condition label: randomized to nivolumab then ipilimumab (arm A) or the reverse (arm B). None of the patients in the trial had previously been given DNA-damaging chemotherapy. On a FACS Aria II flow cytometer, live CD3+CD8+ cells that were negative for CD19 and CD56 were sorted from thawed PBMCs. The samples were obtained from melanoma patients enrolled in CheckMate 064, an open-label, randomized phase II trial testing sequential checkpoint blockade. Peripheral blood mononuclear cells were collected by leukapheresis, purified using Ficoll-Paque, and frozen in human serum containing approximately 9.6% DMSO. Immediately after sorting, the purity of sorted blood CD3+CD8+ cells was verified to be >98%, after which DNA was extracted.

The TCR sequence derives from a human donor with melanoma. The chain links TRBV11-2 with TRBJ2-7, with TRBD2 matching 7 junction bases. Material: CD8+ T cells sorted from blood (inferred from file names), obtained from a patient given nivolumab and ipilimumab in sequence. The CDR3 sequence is CASSFRLGRGEDSYEQYF. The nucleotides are TGTGCCAGCAGCTTCCGGCTGGGTCGGGGGGAGGATTCTTACGAGCAGTACTTC. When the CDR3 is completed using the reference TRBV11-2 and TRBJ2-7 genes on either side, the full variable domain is EAGVAQSPRYKIIEKRQSVAFWCNPISGHATLYWYQQILGQGPKLLIQFQNNGVVDDSQLPKDRFSAERLKGVDSTLKIQPAKLEDSAVYLCASSFRLGRGEDSYEQYFGPGTRLTVT.